These 19 T cell receptor beta chains were sequenced from one sample in a study of response to subunit inactivated influenza vaccine. TCRdb fed the RT-PCR reads into MiXCR, producing one record per CDR3 protein. The table lists about 520,000 distinct CDR3 sequences, 25% of them singletons. The material was CD4+ T cells sorted from PBMCs, obtained roughly 5 days after vaccination. The source is a man aged 50-59 years who received an inactivated influenza vaccine.

A few counts support this clonotype. The chain employs TRBV29-1 and TRBJ1-5, with D tentatively TRBD1 (5 bases). Germline assignment: CDR1 SQVTM and CDR2 ANQGSEA. This CDR3 contains 14 residues. Trimming shortened V by 5 bases and J by 2 bases, and 13 bases separated the two germline ends. CDR3 sequence (DNA): TGCAGCGTTCTATCTGGGGACGGCAATCAGCCCCAGCATTTT. This encodes CSVLSGDGNQPQHF.

The rearrangement links TRBV20-1 to TRBJ2-3; 7 nucleotides match TRBD2. Looked up from germline, CDR1 is DFQATT and CDR2 is SNEGSKA (reference sequence). The CDR3 sequence is 16 residues long. The V gene end was trimmed by 1 base and the J gene end by 0 bases; junction bases not matched to a gene: 7. The CDR3 coding sequence is TGCAGTGCTAGAGCCCGGTCTAGCGGTAGCACAGATACGCAGTATTTT. This translates into CSARARSSGSTDTQYF.

This clonotype has more than one count but fewer than ten. The junction does not match germline at one end; this may be a read error. The V gene is TRBV5-1, the J gene TRBJ2-1; D unresolved. Germline V gives CDR1 SGHRS, CDR2 YFSETQ. This CDR3 has 17 residues. CDR3: CASTLGYWNSSYNEQFF. The CDR3 coding sequence is TGCGCCAGCACCTTGGGTTATTGGAACAGCTCCTACAATGAGCAGTTCTTC. Supplemented by reference TRBV5-1 and TRBJ2-1, the full variable domain reads KAGVTQTPRYLIKTRGQQVTLSCSPISGHRSVSWYQQTPGQGLQFLFEYFSETQRNKGNFPGRFSGRQFSNSRSEMNVSTLELGDSALYLCASTLGYWNSSYNEQFFGPGTRLTVL.

The chain uses TRBV5-1 and TRBJ1-4, with 10 bases that match TRBD1. The CDR3 sequence is 13 residues long. Trimming removed 4 bases from V and 10 bases from J; junction bases left unmatched: 4. The V gene's germline CDR1 is SGHRS and CDR2 YFSETQ. In DNA, the CDR3 is TGCGCCAGCAGCGGGACAGGGGCGGGAAAACTGTTTTTT. This codes for CASSGTGAGKLFF. Using reference TRBV5-1 and TRBJ1-4 for the parts outside the CDR3, the full variable domain is KAGVTQTPRYLIKTRGQQVTLSCSPISGHRSVSWYQQTPGQGLQFLFEYFSETQRNKGNFPGRFSGRQFSNSRSEMNVSTLELGDSALYLCASSGTGAGKLFFGSGTQLSVL.

The V call is TRBV9, the J call TRBJ2-3, with D tentatively TRBD2 (5 bases). This CDR3 has 14 residues. Germline CDR1 SGDLS, CDR2 YYNGEE. The ends were cut back, 0 bases at V and 5 bases at J, with 10 bases in the middle. The DNA of the CDR3 is TGTGCCAGCAGCGTAGCGGGGAACCGAGATACGCAGTATTTT. Translated, it gives CASSVAGNRDTQYF.

In this sample, this clonotype turned up many times. V gene TRBV11-2 combines with J gene TRBJ2-2; 10 bases match TRBD2. Germline V gene sequence: CDR1 SGHAT, CDR2 FQNNGV. CDR3 length equals 16 residues. The trim removed 5 bases at V and 2 bases at J, leaving 5 bases unmatched. The chain's CDR3 is CASSPRTSGNTGELFF. CDR3 nucleotides: TGTGCCAGCAGCCCCCGGACTAGCGGAAACACCGGGGAGCTGTTTTTT.

The table lists this clonotype with a few counts. CDR3 DNA: TGTGCCAGCAGCTTAAACCGGGACTCGTCTCGGGATGGCTACACCTTC. This encodes CASSLNRDSSRDGYTF. The V call is TRBV7-9, the J call TRBJ1-2; a possible D gene is TRBD1 (5 bases). Trimming pared 2 bases from V and 6 bases from J, leaving 19 bases between. The germline CDR1 and CDR2 sequences are SEHNR and FQNEAQ (reference sequence). This CDR3 is built from 16 residues.

J is TRBJ1-5 and V is TRBV5-1; 10 bases line up with TRBD1. CDR1 is SGHRS, CDR2 YFSETQ, per germline. This CDR3 is 15 amino acids long. V was pared by 4 bases and J by 7 bases, with 8 bases of the junction left unmatched. CDR3: CASSQGTGDGQPQHF. CDR3 in DNA: TGCGCCAGCAGCCAAGGGACAGGGGATGGCCAGCCCCAGCATTTT.

The genes are TRBV10-3 and TRBJ1-1; unclear D gene. V was clipped by 3 bases and J by 1 base, with 9 bases between them. Germline CDR1 reads ENHRY; CDR2 reads SYGVKD. The CDR3 consists of 14 residues. The CDR3 spells CAISDKGGNTEAFF. CDR3 coding DNA: TGTGCCATCAGTGACAAGGGAGGGAACACTGAAGCTTTCTTT.

This clonotype showed up just a few times. This chain joins TRBV5-1 and TRBJ2-3, with D possibly being TRBD2 (6 bases). Trimming removed 4 bases from V and 4 bases from J, with 16 bases in between. The CDR3 has 15 residues. Germline assignment: CDR1 SGHRS and CDR2 YFSETQ. The CDR3 region has the DNA TGCGCCAGCAGCAAACTAGCTGCCTTAGCAGATACGCAGTATTTT. Protein: CASSKLAALADTQYF.

V usage is TRBV15 and J usage is TRBJ2-4, with TRBD1 matching 9 bases. The CDR3 has 16 residues. The germline V gene encodes CDR1 LNHNV and CDR2 YYDKDF (reference sequence). V was clipped by 0 bases and J by 5 bases; unmatched bases: 5. The CDR3 loop is CATSRDIGQGQNIQYF. Here the CDR3 DNA reads TGTGCCACCAGCAGAGACATAGGACAGGGGCAAAACATTCAGTACTTC.

This clonotype showed up just a few times. The chain links TRBV20-1 to TRBJ2-1; 7 bases map to TRBD2. V dropped 6 bases and J dropped 0; count of bases not matched to a gene: 5. Germline CDR1 DFQATT, CDR2 SNEGSKA (reference sequence). The CDR3 runs to 14 residues. The CDR3 loop is CSAPLAASYNEQFF. The CDR3 DNA reads as TGCAGTGCGCCTCTAGCGGCCTCCTACAATGAGCAGTTCTTC.

This clonotype was detected only once. The junction departs from germline at one end; a sequencing error may be responsible. The chain is built from TRBV5-1 and TRBJ1-1, with D perhaps TRBD1 (5 bases). CDR3 length: 15 residues. Germline V CDR1 and CDR2: SGHRS, YFSETQ. The CDR3 DNA sequence: TGCGCCAGCAGCGGTGGACAAGGGAAAGACACTGAAGCTATCTTT. It encodes CASSGGQGKDTEAIF.

The V call is TRBV6-1, the J call TRBJ2-1; D unclear. The germline CDR1 and CDR2 sequences are MNHNS and SASEGT. The CDR3 contains 10 residues. Trimming took 5 bases from V and 9 from J, leaving 5 bases between them. CDR3 in DNA: TGTGCCAGCAGTTATATTGAGCAGTTCTTC. As protein: CASSYIEQFF.

The chain couples TRBV24-1 to TRBJ2-5; 10 bases match TRBD1. The V gene end was trimmed by 3 bases and the J gene end by 6 bases; junction bases not matched to a gene: 6. Germline V CDR1 and CDR2: KGHDR, SFDVKD. The CDR3 consists of 15 residues. This chain's CDR3 is CATSDTGQGVKTQYF. The DNA for the CDR3 is TGTGCCACCAGTGATACTGGACAGGGGGTAAAGACCCAGTACTTC.

This clonotype was seen a few times. This chain uses TRBV6-2 or TRBV6-3 with TRBJ2-5, with D uncertain. CDR3 size: 15 residues. Germline lookup yields CDR1 MNHEY and CDR2 SVGEGT. Trimming cost V 6 bases and J 5 bases, with 19 bases left between them. The CDR3 spells CASRPPPPDRETQYF. In nucleotides, the CDR3 is TGTGCCAGCAGACCCCCGCCCCCCGACCGGGAGACCCAGTACTTC.

This clonotype occurred a few times. This chain joins TRBV20-1 and TRBJ2-7; 7 nucleotides line up with TRBD1. Germline V gene data show CDR1 as DFQATT and CDR2 as SNEGSKA (reference sequence). The CDR3 is 15 residues long. V lost 4 bases and J lost 3; bases outside the gene matches: 12. Here the CDR3 DNA reads TGCAGTGCTACCAATGACAGGGTCACGGTCTACGAGCAGTACTTC. Its protein is CSATNDRVTVYEQYF.

In this sample, this clonotype turned up a few times. The J gene is TRBJ2-3, the V gene TRBV6-1; 12 bases are a match to TRBD2. V lost 6 bases and J lost 3; bases outside the gene matches: 7. The CDR3 runs to 16 residues. CDR1 MNHNS and CDR2 SASEGT come from the germline V gene. The CDR3 loop is CASSITGTSGTDTQYF. CDR3 nucleotides: TGTGCCAGCAGCATAACCGGGACTAGCGGGACAGATACGCAGTATTTT.

The V gene is TRBV7-3, the J gene TRBJ2-3; D ambiguous. The V and J ends lost 2 bases and 6 bases respectively, with 12 bases between them. Per germline, CDR1 SGHTA and CDR2 FQGTGA. The CDR3 covers 14 residues. Here the CDR3 reads CASSLGPSPDTQYF. The CDR3, as DNA: TGTGCCAGCAGCTTAGGGCCATCTCCTGATACGCAGTATTTT.